Presented here are 25 T cell receptor beta chains from one specimen sequenced in a study of cytomegalovirus exposure and HLA in healthy donors. Profiled with immunoSEQ multiplex PCR; TCRdb holds only in-frame clones, not every one. The table shows fewer than 250,000 clones, with over 65% occurring only once. The specimen was PBMCs. These receptors originate from a woman between 18 and 29 years old in good health and CMV-seronegative.

The rearrangement joins TRBV25-1 to TRBJ2-7; 9 nucleotides agree with TRBD1. CDR1 is MGHDK and CDR2 is SYGVNS in the germline V gene. This CDR3 is built from 16 residues. J gave up 2 bases and V 2 bases, and 7 bases lay outside the gene matches. CDR3 nucleotide sequence: TGTGCCAGCAGTGAAGGGTCCGGGGACAGGGCCTACGAGCAGTACTTC. It encodes CASSEGSGDRAYEQYF.

The count of this clone is one. This rearrangement joins TRBV6-5 to TRBJ1-1; a weak D match, TRBD1 (5 bases). The CDR3 has 14 amino acids. Germline CDR1 is MNHEY and CDR2 is SVGAGI. Trimming pared 2 bases from V and 1 base from J, leaving 8 bases between. The CDR3 DNA sequence: TGTGCCAGCAGTTACGGTAGGGGGAACACTGAAGCTTTCTTT. It encodes CASSYGRGNTEAFF.

V gene TRBV9 combines with J gene TRBJ2-7; 9 bases fit TRBD2. V trimming: 0 bases; J trimming: 2 bases; junction bases outside the gene matches: 6. Germline values: CDR1 SGDLS, CDR2 YYNGEE. This CDR3 region has 16 residues. The CDR3 DNA reads as TGTGCCAGCAGCGTAGGAGGAGGCGGGGGGGCCTACGAGCAGTACTTC. This sequence encodes CASSVGGGGGAYEQYF.

The chain combines TRBV2 with TRBJ2-7; D call uncertain. The V end was cut by 0 bases, the J end by 1 base, with 10 bases between. This CDR3 region has 15 residues. Germline CDR1 reads SNHLY; CDR2 reads FYNNEI. This CDR3 is CASSEAGLDSYEQYF. CDR3 bases: TGTGCCAGCAGTGAAGCGGGCCTCGATTCCTACGAGCAGTACTTC.

The CDR3 reads CASSFTGQPQHF. As DNA, the CDR3 is TGTGCCAGCAGCTTTACTGGTCAGCCCCAGCATTTT. The chain employs TRBV7-8 and TRBJ1-5; D remains ambiguous. The germline V and J ends were trimmed by 3 bases and 6 bases, with 6 bases remaining between them. Per germline, CDR1 SGHVS and CDR2 FQNEAQ. CDR3 length: 12 amino acids.

J is TRBJ1-3 and V is TRBV27, with 7 nucleotides matching TRBD1. The CDR3 spans 15 residues. The V and J ends lost 5 bases and 3 bases, in that order; junction bases with no gene match: 7. Germline V gives CDR1 MNHEY, CDR2 SMNVEV (reference sequence). CDR3: CASSTDRAGGNTIYF. CDR3 sequence (DNA): TGTGCCAGCAGTACAGACAGGGCGGGTGGAAACACCATATATTTT.

The chain carries TRBV27 and TRBJ1-5; D uncertain. The germline V gene encodes CDR1 MNHEY and CDR2 SMNVEV (reference sequence). The ends were cut back, 5 bases at V and 0 bases at J, with 11 bases in the middle. The CDR3 has 15 amino acids. The DNA of the CDR3 is TGTGCCAGCAGTCCCGCCCCCCTTAGCAATCAGCCCCAGCATTTT. It is translated as CASSPAPLSNQPQHF.

This clone came up once. J is TRBJ2-3 and V is TRBV11-2; unclear D gene. The length of the CDR3 is 14 residues. Trimming cost V 5 bases and J 2 bases, with 11 bases left between them. Germline V gene lookup returns CDR1 SGHAT and CDR2 FQNNGV. CDR3: CASSAGPFTDTQYF. CDR3 DNA sequence: TGTGCCAGCAGCGCCGGCCCCTTCACAGATACGCAGTATTTT.

The rearrangement links TRBV4-1 to TRBJ1-4; D remains unclear. The germline CDR1 and CDR2 sequences are MGHRA and YSYEKL. The ends were cut back, 2 bases at V and 4 bases at J, with 5 bases in the middle. This CDR3 is 13 amino acids long. CDR3 DNA: TGCGCCAGCAGCCAATTACGTAATGAAAAACTGTTTTTT. This translates into CASSQLRNEKLFF.

The V call is TRBV30, the J call TRBJ1-4, with D unclear. CDR3 length: 15 amino acids. Germline lookup yields CDR1 GTSNPN and CDR2 SVGIG (reference sequence). Trimming shortened V by 1 base and J by 2 bases, and 11 bases separated the two germline ends. The CDR3 sequence: CAWSGGGLTNEKLFF. In nucleotides, the CDR3 is TGTGCCTGGAGTGGAGGCGGGTTGACTAATGAAAAACTGTTTTTT. Full variable domain (missing parts from reference TRBV30 and TRBJ1-4): SQTIHQWPATLVQPVGSPLSLECTVEGTSNPNLYWYRQAAGRGLQLLFYSVGIGQISSEVPQNLSASRPQDRQFILSSKKLLLSDSGFYLCAWSGGGLTNEKLFFGSGTQLSVL.

The chain links TRBV10-1 to TRBJ2-7; possibly TRBD1 or TRBD2 for D (5 bases each). There are 14 residues in the CDR3. Germline-derived CDR1 and CDR2 are WNHNN and SYGVQD (reference sequence). Between the trimmed V and J ends, which lost 3 bases and 5 bases, there was a span of 14 bases. The CDR3 region has the DNA TGCGCCAGCAGTGAAGGAACGGGGCTAAACGAGCAGTACTTC. As protein: CASSEGTGLNEQYF.

The V call is TRBV5-1, the J call TRBJ2-7; 9 nucleotides agree with TRBD2. This CDR3 has 16 amino acids. The V and J ends lost 0 bases and 1 base, in that order; junction bases with no gene match: 5. CDR1 is SGHRS, CDR2 YFSETQ, per germline. CDR3 in amino acids: CASSLAASGRSYEQYF. The CDR3 nucleotides are TGCGCCAGCAGCTTGGCGGCCAGCGGGAGGTCCTACGAGCAGTACTTC.

This chain uses TRBV4-1 with TRBJ2-1, with D maybe TRBD2 (6 bases). CDR1 is MGHRA and CDR2 is YSYEKL in the germline V gene. Trimming shortened V by 0 bases and J by 2 bases, and 17 bases separated the two germline ends. The CDR3 consists of 18 residues. The DNA for the CDR3 is TGCGCCAGCAGCCAAGATTCGGGCCTACTAGCAACCTACAATGAGCAGTTCTTC. Amino acid sequence: CASSQDSGLLATYNEQFF.

The rearrangement uses TRBV27 and TRBJ1-2, with 8 nucleotides matching TRBD1. V trimming: 5 bases; J trimming: 4 bases; junction bases outside the gene matches: 6. CDR1 MNHEY and CDR2 SMNVEV come from the germline V gene (reference sequence). CDR3 size: 14 residues. DNA of the CDR3: TGTGCCAGCAGTATGTCCGGGACAGGCTATGGCTACACCTTC. Residues: CASSMSGTGYGYTF.

The chain is built from TRBV28 and TRBJ2-7, with 7 bases identical to TRBD1. V dropped 8 bases and J dropped 2; count of bases not matched to a gene: 12. There are 15 residues in the CDR3. Germline assignment: CDR1 MDHEN and CDR2 SYDVKM. CDR3 protein: CASSLPGQLTYEQYF. CDR3 sequence (DNA): TGTGCCAGCTCCCTCCCGGGACAGTTGACCTACGAGCAGTACTTC.

This clone showed up just once. The gene calls are TRBV7-2 and TRBJ2-5; maybe TRBD2 (6 bases). Trimming removed 1 base from V and 2 bases from J, with 11 bases in between. Looked up from germline, CDR1 is SGHTA and CDR2 is FQGNSA. This CDR3 contains 15 residues. This chain's CDR3 is CASSLGGAGQETQYF. Here the CDR3 DNA reads TGTGCCAGCAGCTTAGGGGGCGCGGGACAAGAGACCCAGTACTTC.

This sequence joins TRBV30 and TRBJ1-5; D is undetermined. This CDR3 has 14 amino acids. Germline V gene data show CDR1 as GTSNPN and CDR2 as SVGIG (reference sequence). Between the trimmed V and J ends, which lost 0 bases and 3 bases, there was a span of 9 bases. CDR3 protein: CAWSVLKNNQPQHF. CDR3 DNA sequence: TGTGCCTGGAGTGTATTAAAGAACAATCAGCCCCAGCATTTT.

As for this clone: This specimen includes other DNA sequences encoding the same CDR3. The chain has TRBV5-1 and TRBJ1-4; weak D call: TRBD1 (6 bases). Germline V lookup: CDR1 SGHRS, CDR2 YFSETQ. Trimming shortened V by 0 bases and J by 8 bases, and 14 bases separated the two germline ends. The CDR3 consists of 15 residues. The CDR3 nucleotides are TGCGCCAGCAGCTTGGCCTGGGGGGCAAACGAAAAACTGTTTTTT. Its protein is CASSLAWGANEKLFF.

V usage is TRBV5-1 and J usage is TRBJ1-2; 7 bases fit TRBD1. The V gene end was trimmed by 2 bases and the J gene end by 5 bases; junction bases not matched to a gene: 9. The germline gives CDR1 SGHRS, CDR2 YFSETQ. The length of the CDR3 is 15 residues. The CDR3 DNA sequence: TGCGCCAGCAGCTTTTGGACAGGACCAATTTATGGCTACACCTTC. It is translated as CASSFWTGPIYGYTF. The full variable domain, its missing parts supplied by reference TRBV5-1 and TRBJ1-2, is KAGVTQTPRYLIKTRGQQVTLSCSPISGHRSVSWYQQTPGQGLQFLFEYFSETQRNKGNFPGRFSGRQFSNSRSEMNVSTLELGDSALYLCASSFWTGPIYGYTFGSGTRLTVV.

This chain joins TRBV29-1 and TRBJ2-7, with 10 bases matching TRBD1. CDR3 length: 12 residues. Germline loops: CDR1 SQVTM, CDR2 ANQGSEA. J was trimmed by 6 bases and V by 5 bases; bases with no gene match: 4. The CDR3 reads CSVRQGAGEQYF. CDR3 DNA: TGCAGCGTTAGACAGGGGGCGGGCGAGCAGTACTTC.

The V gene is TRBV2, the J gene TRBJ2-3; 7 bases map to TRBD1. Germline CDR1 SNHLY, CDR2 FYNNEI. Germline trimming cut 8 bases from V and 4 bases from J; bases unmatched to any gene: 15. The CDR3 length is 16 residues. The CDR3 sequence is CASRSRTGLIADTQYF. Here the CDR3 DNA reads TGTGCCAGCCGCTCTCGGACAGGTTTAATCGCAGATACGCAGTATTTT.

The chain links TRBV2 to TRBJ2-2, with 8 bases matching TRBD1. The V segment lost 4 bases and the J segment 3 bases; nucleotides outside the gene matches: 4. CDR3 size: 15 residues. The germline V gene encodes CDR1 SNHLY and CDR2 FYNNEI. CDR3 nucleotides: TGTGCCAGCAGTGTAGACAGGGGCCACACCGGGGAGCTGTTTTTT. As protein: CASSVDRGHTGELFF.

This clone has only a few counts. The chain combines TRBV27 with TRBJ1-6; the D is unclear. The V gene lost 1 base and the J gene lost 5 bases, with 0 bases spanning the gap. Germline V gene lookup returns CDR1 MNHEY and CDR2 SMNVEV (reference sequence). The CDR3 is 12 residues long. CDR3 amino acids: CASSLYNSPLHF. The CDR3 nucleotides are TGTGCCAGCAGTTTATATAATTCACCCCTCCACTTT.

V usage is TRBV6-1 and J usage is TRBJ1-1; D uncertain. This CDR3 has 16 amino acids. The V end lost 4 bases, the J end lost 0 bases, and 15 bases lay between the germline ends. CDR1 and CDR2 (germline): MNHNS, SASEGT. CDR3 in amino acids: CASSVNGRHLNTEAFF. CDR3 nucleotides: TGTGCCAGCAGTGTAAACGGTAGACACCTGAACACTGAAGCTTTCTTT.

This clone was detected once. V usage is TRBV25-1 and J usage is TRBJ1-1; TRBD1 matches 7 bases. In germline, CDR1 is MGHDK, CDR2 SYGVNS. The CDR3 covers 15 residues. V shed 6 bases and J 0 bases; nucleotides not matched to a gene: 7. The CDR3 is CASRTRQGLNTEAFF. The CDR3 DNA reads as TGTGCCAGCAGGACAAGACAGGGCCTGAACACTGAAGCTTTCTTT. Full variable domain (rest looked up from reference TRBV25-1 and TRBJ1-1): EADIYQTPRYLVIGTGKKITLECSQTMGHDKMYWYQQDPGMELHLIHYSYGVNSTEKGDLSSESTVSRIRTEHFPLTLESARPSHTSQYLCASRTRQGLNTEAFFGQGTRLTVV.